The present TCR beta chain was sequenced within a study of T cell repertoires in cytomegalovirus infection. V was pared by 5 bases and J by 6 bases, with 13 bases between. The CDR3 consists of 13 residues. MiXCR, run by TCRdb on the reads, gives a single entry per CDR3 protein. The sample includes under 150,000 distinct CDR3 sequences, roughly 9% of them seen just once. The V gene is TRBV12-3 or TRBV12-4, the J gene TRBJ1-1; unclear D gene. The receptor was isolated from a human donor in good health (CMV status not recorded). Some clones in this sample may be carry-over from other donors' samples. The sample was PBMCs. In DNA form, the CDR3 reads TGTGCCAGCAGTCCGACACGGACCGCTGAAGCTTTCTTT. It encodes CASSPTRTAEAFF.